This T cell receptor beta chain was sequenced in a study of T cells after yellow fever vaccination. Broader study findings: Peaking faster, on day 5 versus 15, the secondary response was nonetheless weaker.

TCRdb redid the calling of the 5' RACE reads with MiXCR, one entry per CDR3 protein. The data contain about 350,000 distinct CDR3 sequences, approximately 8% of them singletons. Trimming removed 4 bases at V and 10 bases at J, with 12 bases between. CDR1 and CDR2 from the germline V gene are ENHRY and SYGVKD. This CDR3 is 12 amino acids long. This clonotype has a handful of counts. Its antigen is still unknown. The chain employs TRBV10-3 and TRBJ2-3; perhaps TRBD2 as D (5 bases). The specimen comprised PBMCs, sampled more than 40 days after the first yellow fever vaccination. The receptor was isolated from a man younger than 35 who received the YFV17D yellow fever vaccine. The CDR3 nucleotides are TGTGCCATCAGTGTGAGAGTGGAGGCGCAGTATTTT. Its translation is CAISVRVEAQYF.